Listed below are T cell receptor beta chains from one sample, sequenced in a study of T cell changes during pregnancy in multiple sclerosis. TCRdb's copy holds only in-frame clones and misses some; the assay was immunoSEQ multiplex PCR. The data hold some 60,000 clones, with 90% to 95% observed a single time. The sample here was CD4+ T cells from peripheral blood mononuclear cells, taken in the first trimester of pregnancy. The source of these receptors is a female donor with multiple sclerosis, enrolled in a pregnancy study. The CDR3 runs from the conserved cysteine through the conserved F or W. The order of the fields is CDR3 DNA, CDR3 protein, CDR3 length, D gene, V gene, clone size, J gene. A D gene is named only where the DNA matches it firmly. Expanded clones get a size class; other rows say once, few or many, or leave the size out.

cdr3_nt: TGTGCCAGTAGTATAGTAGGGGCCAGTCGGCACAACGAGCAGTACTTC
cdr3_aa: CASSIVGASRHNEQYF
cdr3_length: 16
d_call: .
v_call: TRBV19
clone_size: once
j_call: TRBJ2-7

cdr3_nt: TGTGCCAGCAGCGTCCCTAACCCAGGGCAGGGATTCTACACCTTC
cdr3_aa: CASSVPNPGQGFYTF
cdr3_length: 15
d_call: .
v_call: TRBV9
clone_size: .
j_call: TRBJ1-2

cdr3_nt: TGTGCCAGCAGCAGTGGACAGGGGGGCTCCTATAATTCACCCCTCCACTTT
cdr3_aa: CASSSGQGGSYNSPLHF
cdr3_length: 17
d_call: TRBD1
v_call: TRBV7-6
clone_size: .
j_call: TRBJ1-6

cdr3_nt: TGTGCCAGCAGCTCCCCGGAGAGTTCGCAGTTCTTC
cdr3_aa: CASSSPESSQFF
cdr3_length: 12
d_call: .
v_call: TRBV11-3
clone_size: .
j_call: TRBJ2-1

cdr3_nt: TGTGCCAGCAGTTACTCGATGCCAGGGGTCGGGTACGAGCAGTACTTC
cdr3_aa: CASSYSMPGVGYEQYF
cdr3_length: 16
d_call: .
v_call: TRBV6-5
clone_size: .
j_call: TRBJ2-7

cdr3_nt: TGTGCCAGCAGCTTCGCGCTTCTCCCTTCACCCCTCCACTTT
cdr3_aa: CASSFALLPSPLHF
cdr3_length: 14
d_call: .
v_call: TRBV7-2
clone_size: .
j_call: TRBJ1-6

cdr3_nt: TGTGCCAGCTCACCAGTCGGAGGGACTAGCACTGAAGCTTTCTTT
cdr3_aa: CASSPVGGTSTEAFF
cdr3_length: 15
d_call: .
v_call: TRBV18
clone_size: once
j_call: TRBJ1-1

cdr3_nt: TGTGCCAGCAGCCCTGGGGGGGGTATTGGCAATCAGCCCCAGCATTTT
cdr3_aa: CASSPGGGIGNQPQHF
cdr3_length: 16
d_call: .
v_call: TRBV7-2
clone_size: .
j_call: TRBJ1-5

cdr3_nt: TGTGCCAGCAGCTCCGACACCTACGAGCAGTACTTC
cdr3_aa: CASSSDTYEQYF
cdr3_length: 12
d_call: .
v_call: TRBV6-1
clone_size: once
j_call: TRBJ2-7

cdr3_nt: TGTGCCAGCAGCTCCCTTCCGGGACAGGGGGCCTGGGGTGAGCAGTTCTTC
cdr3_aa: CASSSLPGQGAWGEQFF
cdr3_length: 17
d_call: TRBD1
v_call: TRBV25-1
clone_size: .
j_call: TRBJ2-1

cdr3_nt: TGCAGCGTTGGGGGCACCCAGCAATACGAGCAGTACTTC
cdr3_aa: CSVGGTQQYEQYF
cdr3_length: 13
d_call: .
v_call: TRBV29-1
clone_size: .
j_call: TRBJ2-7

cdr3_nt: TGTGCCAGCAGCTCCCTGACAGGGGTCTATGGCTACACCTTC
cdr3_aa: CASSSLTGVYGYTF
cdr3_length: 14
d_call: TRBD1
v_call: TRBV7-2
clone_size: .
j_call: TRBJ1-2

cdr3_nt: TGTGCCAGCAGCCCGGGAGGGGGGGGCCCCACAGATACGCAGTATTTT
cdr3_aa: CASSPGGGGPTDTQYF
cdr3_length: 16
d_call: TRBD2
v_call: TRBV11-3
clone_size: .
j_call: TRBJ2-3

cdr3_nt: TGTGCCAGCAGCCAGGGACTAGCGGGATCGGCTAGCACAGATACGCAGTATTTT
cdr3_aa: CASSQGLAGSASTDTQYF
cdr3_length: 18
d_call: TRBD2
v_call: TRBV7-6
clone_size: .
j_call: TRBJ2-3

cdr3_nt: TGTGCCAGCAAGACGAACAGCCTCAACACTGAAGCTTTCTTT
cdr3_aa: CASKTNSLNTEAFF
cdr3_length: 14
d_call: .
v_call: TRBV7-3
clone_size: few
j_call: TRBJ1-1

cdr3_nt: TGTGCCATCAGTGAACGACAGGGAGGTTACTATGGCTACACCTTC
cdr3_aa: CAISERQGGYYGYTF
cdr3_length: 15
d_call: TRBD1
v_call: TRBV10-3
clone_size: .
j_call: TRBJ1-2

cdr3_nt: TGTGCCAGCAGTGTCGGCAGGGATAATTCACCCCTCCACTTT
cdr3_aa: CASSVGRDNSPLHF
cdr3_length: 14
d_call: .
v_call: TRBV2
clone_size: .
j_call: TRBJ1-6

cdr3_nt: TGCGCCAGCAGCCGAAACCGGGACAGTAACTATGGCTACACCTTC
cdr3_aa: CASSRNRDSNYGYTF
cdr3_length: 15
d_call: TRBD1
v_call: TRBV4-3
clone_size: few
j_call: TRBJ1-2

cdr3_nt: TGTGCCAGCAGCGTGGGGCTGAGCACAGATACGCAGTATTTT
cdr3_aa: CASSVGLSTDTQYF
cdr3_length: 14
d_call: .
v_call: TRBV7-9
clone_size: .
j_call: TRBJ2-3

cdr3_nt: TGTGCCAGTAGCACTCTTGGACTAGAAAAAAGAGAGACCCAGTACTTC
cdr3_aa: CASSTLGLEKRETQYF
cdr3_length: 16
d_call: TRBD2
v_call: TRBV19
clone_size: .
j_call: TRBJ2-5

cdr3_nt: TGTGCCAGCAGCACGGGGGGACAGGGGGCGACAGATACGCAGTATTTT
cdr3_aa: CASSTGGQGATDTQYF
cdr3_length: 16
d_call: TRBD1
v_call: TRBV5-4
clone_size: .
j_call: TRBJ2-3

cdr3_nt: TGTGCCAGCAGTGAACCCCAGGGGGCGCGGTACACTGAAGCTTTCTTT
cdr3_aa: CASSEPQGARYTEAFF
cdr3_length: 16
d_call: TRBD1
v_call: TRBV6-1
clone_size: once
j_call: TRBJ1-1

cdr3_nt: TGTGCCAGCAGCTTAACAGACAGTACCTACTCCTACAATGAGCAGTTCTTC
cdr3_aa: CASSLTDSTYSYNEQFF
cdr3_length: 17
d_call: .
v_call: TRBV7-9
clone_size: once
j_call: TRBJ2-1

cdr3_nt: TGTGCCACCAGCAGACCCCCCGGGACAGGAACTAATGAAAAACTGTTTTTT
cdr3_aa: CATSRPPGTGTNEKLFF
cdr3_length: 17
d_call: TRBD1
v_call: TRBV15
clone_size: .
j_call: TRBJ1-4

cdr3_nt: TGTGCCAGCAGCCAAGAACCGAGCGGGGGGAAAACCTACGAGCAGTACTTC
cdr3_aa: CASSQEPSGGKTYEQYF
cdr3_length: 17
d_call: TRBD2
v_call: TRBV4-2
clone_size: .
j_call: TRBJ2-7

cdr3_nt: TGTGCCAGCAGTGGGGGGCAGGCAGAGACCCAGTACTTC
cdr3_aa: CASSGGQAETQYF
cdr3_length: 13
d_call: .
v_call: TRBV2
clone_size: once
j_call: TRBJ2-5

cdr3_nt: TGTGCTTCACCGAGCCGGGGGAACACTGAAGCTTTCTTT
cdr3_aa: CASPSRGNTEAFF
cdr3_length: 13
d_call: .
v_call: TRBV7-8
clone_size: .
j_call: TRBJ1-1

cdr3_nt: TGCGCCAGCAGCCTTATTTTGGGGACACGGGATACAGGCTACACCTTC
cdr3_aa: CASSLILGTRDTGYTF
cdr3_length: 16
d_call: .
v_call: TRBV5-1
clone_size: .
j_call: TRBJ1-2

cdr3_nt: TGTGCCAGCAGCTTGGTTTCGGGGATCTGGGGCTACACCTTC
cdr3_aa: CASSLVSGIWGYTF
cdr3_length: 14
d_call: .
v_call: TRBV5-4
clone_size: .
j_call: TRBJ1-2

cdr3_nt: TGTGCCAGCAGACAAGGGACAGGGGGGTCCTACGAGCAGTACTTC
cdr3_aa: CASRQGTGGSYEQYF
cdr3_length: 15
d_call: TRBD1
v_call: TRBV7-2
clone_size: .
j_call: TRBJ2-7

cdr3_nt: TGTGCCAGCAGTTACGACAGGGGCCGTCCCCAGCATTTT
cdr3_aa: CASSYDRGRPQHF
cdr3_length: 13
d_call: TRBD1
v_call: TRBV6-5
clone_size: .
j_call: TRBJ1-5

cdr3_nt: TGTGCCAGCAGCTTAAGGTCGCGGGGGACTGAAGCTTTCTTT
cdr3_aa: CASSLRSRGTEAFF
cdr3_length: 14
d_call: .
v_call: TRBV7-3
clone_size: .
j_call: TRBJ1-1

cdr3_nt: TGTGCCAGCAGCGTAGATCTCGGTTCACCCCTCCACTTT
cdr3_aa: CASSVDLGSPLHF
cdr3_length: 13
d_call: .
v_call: TRBV9
clone_size: .
j_call: TRBJ1-6

cdr3_nt: TGTGCCAGCAGCCCGGGGACAAGGAGGTACTTC
cdr3_aa: CASSPGTRRYF
cdr3_length: 11
d_call: .
v_call: TRBV11-2
clone_size: .
j_call: TRBJ2-5

cdr3_nt: TGTGCCAGCAGCGCCGGGACTAGCGGAGGTACGCAGTATTTT
cdr3_aa: CASSAGTSGGTQYF
cdr3_length: 14
d_call: TRBD2
v_call: TRBV27
clone_size: .
j_call: TRBJ2-3

cdr3_nt: TGTGCCTGGAGCGCCGACCCCCAAACTAGGCGGTACTTC
cdr3_aa: CAWSADPQTRRYF
cdr3_length: 13
d_call: .
v_call: TRBV30
clone_size: once
j_call: TRBJ2-5

cdr3_nt: TGTGCCAGCAGCTTCCTCCCGGCGGGGGAAAGAACAGATACGCAGTATTTT
cdr3_aa: CASSFLPAGERTDTQYF
cdr3_length: 17
d_call: TRBD2
v_call: TRBV7-3
clone_size: .
j_call: TRBJ2-3

cdr3_nt: TGCAGCGTCAGTAGCGGGGGGGCAAGGGATACGCAGTATTTT
cdr3_aa: CSVSSGGARDTQYF
cdr3_length: 14
d_call: TRBD2
v_call: TRBV29-1
clone_size: .
j_call: TRBJ2-3

cdr3_nt: TGCGCCAGCAGAGCGACTAGCGGGGGTGATGAGCAGTTCTTC
cdr3_aa: CASRATSGGDEQFF
cdr3_length: 14
d_call: TRBD2
v_call: TRBV5-1
clone_size: .
j_call: TRBJ2-1

cdr3_nt: TGTGCCAGCTCGAAACGGGGGGGTTTAGGCGAAAAACTGTTTTTT
cdr3_aa: CASSKRGGLGEKLFF
cdr3_length: 15
d_call: .
v_call: TRBV9
clone_size: .
j_call: TRBJ1-4

cdr3_nt: TGTGCCAGCTCACCAACCCTCCAAGCAGGGACTTATGGCTACACCTTC
cdr3_aa: CASSPTLQAGTYGYTF
cdr3_length: 16
d_call: .
v_call: TRBV18
clone_size: once
j_call: TRBJ1-2

cdr3_nt: TGCGCCAGCAGCCTACAACAGGGGAGGACAGATGGCTACACCTTC
cdr3_aa: CASSLQQGRTDGYTF
cdr3_length: 15
d_call: TRBD1
v_call: TRBV5-1
clone_size: .
j_call: TRBJ1-2

cdr3_nt: TGTGCCAGCAGTATTACAAGAAGCAATCAGCCCCAGCATTTT
cdr3_aa: CASSITRSNQPQHF
cdr3_length: 14
d_call: .
v_call: TRBV6-5
clone_size: .
j_call: TRBJ1-5

cdr3_nt: TGTGCCAGCAGTAGCGCCGGGACTAGCGGGGGATGGTCCTACAATGAGCAGTTCTTC
cdr3_aa: CASSSAGTSGGWSYNEQFF
cdr3_length: 19
d_call: TRBD2
v_call: TRBV7-3
clone_size: .
j_call: TRBJ2-1

cdr3_nt: TGTGCCAGCAACACCCGAATGGGAGGGGTGCCCTACAATGAGCAGTTCTTC
cdr3_aa: CASNTRMGGVPYNEQFF
cdr3_length: 17
d_call: TRBD2
v_call: TRBV14
clone_size: .
j_call: TRBJ2-1

cdr3_nt: TGTGCCAGTAGTTCACGGACTAGCGGGGGGCGGGGGAATGAGCAGTTCTTC
cdr3_aa: CASSSRTSGGRGNEQFF
cdr3_length: 17
d_call: TRBD2
v_call: TRBV19
clone_size: .
j_call: TRBJ2-1

cdr3_nt: TGTGCCAGTAGTATAGGGCAGGGCCTACACTATGGCTACACCTTC
cdr3_aa: CASSIGQGLHYGYTF
cdr3_length: 15
d_call: .
v_call: TRBV19
clone_size: .
j_call: TRBJ1-2

cdr3_nt: TGTGCCAGCAGCTTGGAGACAGGGGAGACCCAGTACTTC
cdr3_aa: CASSLETGETQYF
cdr3_length: 13
d_call: TRBD1
v_call: TRBV11-3
clone_size: .
j_call: TRBJ2-5

cdr3_nt: TGCAGCGTTGAGGACATTTCGGGGGCCAACGTCCTGACTTTC
cdr3_aa: CSVEDISGANVLTF
cdr3_length: 14
d_call: .
v_call: TRBV29-1
clone_size: once
j_call: TRBJ2-6

cdr3_nt: TGTGCCAGCAGCTCTCACAGTGATACGCAGTATTTT
cdr3_aa: CASSSHSDTQYF
cdr3_length: 12
d_call: .
v_call: TRBV7-9
clone_size: .
j_call: TRBJ2-3

cdr3_nt: TGTGCTAGTGGACGTACAGCCAGCAATCAGCCCCAGCATTTT
cdr3_aa: CASGRTASNQPQHF
cdr3_length: 14
d_call: .
v_call: TRBV12-5
clone_size: .
j_call: TRBJ1-5

cdr3_nt: TGTGCCAGCAGTGAACGCTCGGGCACTGAAGCTTTCTTT
cdr3_aa: CASSERSGTEAFF
cdr3_length: 13
d_call: .
v_call: TRBV25-1
clone_size: few
j_call: TRBJ1-1

cdr3_nt: TGTGCCAGCTCACCCCCCGCCAGTAATGAAAAACTGTTTTTT
cdr3_aa: CASSPPASNEKLFF
cdr3_length: 14
d_call: .
v_call: TRBV18
clone_size: .
j_call: TRBJ1-4

cdr3_nt: TGTGCCAGCCTTTTGGGGAGGGGAGCGAACACCGGGGAGCTGTTTTTT
cdr3_aa: CASLLGRGANTGELFF
cdr3_length: 16
d_call: TRBD2
v_call: TRBV19
clone_size: once
j_call: TRBJ2-2